A selection of T cell receptor beta chains follows, all from one sample in a study of OX40 agonist ivuxolimab in advanced cancers. Sequencing used immunoSEQ multiplex PCR; TCRdb keeps in-frame clones, though not all of them. Here the sample spans some 50,000 clones, about nine tenths being singletons. The sample consisted of CD4+ or CD8+ T cells sorted from blood, taken in a trial of the OX40 agonist ivuxolimab. The receptors originated from an adult with an advanced solid tumor such as melanoma, head and neck, liver or kidney cancer. Each CDR3 is given with its conserved first and last residue. The D gene is left open where the match is weak. Where a row states a size, it is once, few, many or the class of an expanded clone; other rows omit it.

TRBV7-6,few,-,TRBJ1-1,TGTGCCAGCAGTCGGGACACAAACACTGAAGCTTTCTTT,CASSRDTNTEAFF
TRBV6-4,once,-,TRBJ2-2,TGTGCCAGCAGTGAGAGGCGGGGCACCGGGGAGCTGTTTTTT,CASSERRGTGELFF
TRBV4-1,-,TRBD1,TRBJ1-4,TGCGCCAGCAGCCCCACCGACAGGGTGCGGCTTAATGAAAAACTGTTTTTT,CASSPTDRVRLNEKLFF
TRBV9,-,TRBD1,TRBJ1-5,TGTGCCAGCAGCGTAGGTGGGACAGGTAATCAGCCCCAGCATTTT,CASSVGGTGNQPQHF
TRBV6-5,once,-,TRBJ2-2,TGTGCCAGCAGTTACCCGGGGCAAGGGGAGCTGTTTTTT,CASSYPGQGELFF
TRBV28,-,-,TRBJ1-5,TGTGCCAGCAGTTTGCAAACAAGTAATCAGCCCCAGCATTTT,CASSLQTSNQPQHF
TRBV29-1,-,TRBD2,TRBJ2-2,TGCAGCGTTGACGGACTAGCGGGAAGGAACACCGGGGAGCTGTTTTTT,CSVDGLAGRNTGELFF
TRBV28,-,TRBD1,TRBJ2-7,TGTGCCAGCAGTCCCCACAGGGGGCGAGTTCTCGAGCAGTACTTC,CASSPHRGRVLEQYF
TRBV28,-,-,TRBJ2-1,TGTGCCAGCAGTTTTGCCACCCTGGAGTTCTTC,CASSFATLEFF
TRBV5-4,-,-,TRBJ1-4,TGTGCCAGCAGCTTAAAGGGCCCCAGATCGGAAAAACTGTTTTTT,CASSLKGPRSEKLFF
TRBV10-1,-,TRBD2,TRBJ2-1,TGCGCCAGCAGTCGGGGACTAGCGGTGGGGGCTGAGCAGTTCTTC,CASSRGLAVGAEQFF
TRBV7-3,-,-,TRBJ1-1,TGTGCCAGCAGCTTAGGGGCAGGGGAGCACACTGAAGCTTTCTTT,CASSLGAGEHTEAFF
TRBV28,once,-,TRBJ1-3,TGTGCCAGCAGTCTGGACAGCCGTCTTAACTCTGGAAACACCATATATTTT,CASSLDSRLNSGNTIYF
TRBV5-6,once,-,TRBJ2-1,TGTGCCAGCTCGCCTGGAGGAGGAGAGCAGTTCTTC,CASSPGGGEQFF
TRBV19,-,TRBD2,TRBJ2-1,TGTGCCAGTAGTATCAAGACTAGCGGGAGAAATGAGCAGTTCTTC,CASSIKTSGRNEQFF
TRBV28,once,TRBD1,TRBJ1-1,TGTGCCAGCAGTAACAGGGGGCCGAGAACTGAAGCTTTCTTT,CASSNRGPRTEAFF
TRBV4-1,few,-,TRBJ2-3,TGCGCCAGCAGCCAGGGGGAGACAGATACGCAGTATTTT,CASSQGETDTQYF
TRBV6-5,-,-,TRBJ2-6,TGTGCCAGCAGTTACCCCGCGTCTGGGGCCAACGTCCTGACTTTC,CASSYPASGANVLTF
TRBV7-6,-,-,TRBJ1-1,TGTGCCAGCAGCTTAACCGGGTCGGACACTGAAGCTTTCTTT,CASSLTGSDTEAFF
TRBV18,-,-,TRBJ1-5,TGTGCCAGCTCACCCGCCGAGAATCAGCCCCAGCATTTT,CASSPAENQPQHF
TRBV7-2,-,TRBD2,TRBJ2-2,TGTGCCAGCAGCTTTACGGGACTAGCGGGCACCGGGGAGCTGTTTTTT,CASSFTGLAGTGELFF
TRBV2,-,-,TRBJ1-2,TGTGCCAGCAGTGAGCGCAGTCTAGTCCCCGGCTACACCTTC,CASSERSLVPGYTF
TRBV6-6,-,-,TRBJ1-2,TGTGCCAGCAGCCCGACAGGACCCGGGAGGGGCTACACCTTC,CASSPTGPGRGYTF
TRBV20-1,-,-,TRBJ2-5,TGCAGTGCTAATTGGGAAGAGACCCAGTACTTC,CSANWEETQYF
TRBV27,few,-,TRBJ1-2,TGTGCCAGCAGTTTATCGTGGGACGGAAAAGTCTATGGCTACACCTTC,CASSLSWDGKVYGYTF
TRBV6-5,-,-,TRBJ1-5,TGTGCCAGCAGTTACTCCAGGAATAGCAATCAGCCCCAGCATTTT,CASSYSRNSNQPQHF
TRBV10-1,-,-,TRBJ1-1,TGCGCCATACAGCCTGAAGCTTTCTTT,CAIQPEAFF
TRBV28,-,TRBD2,TRBJ2-7,TGTGCCAGCATTAGCGGGAAAAGCTCCTACGAGCAGTACTTC,CASISGKSSYEQYF
TRBV5-1,-,-,TRBJ1-3,TGCGCCAGCAGCCCGACCCCCCAGGGCGGGTCTGGAAACACCATATATTTT,CASSPTPQGGSGNTIYF
TRBV18,once,-,TRBJ2-7,TGTGCCAGCTCACCGGAAAGGGTAACCCACGAGCAGTACTTC,CASSPERVTHEQYF
TRBV27,few,-,TRBJ2-3,TGTGCCAGCAGTTTATTCGTGGTCCCGACTAGGAACCTCACAGATACGCAGTATTTT,CASSLFVVPTRNLTDTQYF
TRBV10-3,-,-,TRBJ1-5,TGTGCCATCAGTGGAGGGGAAGGCAATCAGCCCCAGCATTTT,CAISGGEGNQPQHF
TRBV7-8,once,-,TRBJ2-2,TGTGCCAGCAGCTCCCGGGGAGGTTGGGGGGAGCTGTTTTTT,CASSSRGGWGELFF
TRBV6-1,-,TRBD1,TRBJ1-4,TGTGCCAGCAGTGAAATTGTCGGACAGGGCGGTGAAAAACTGTTTTTT,CASSEIVGQGGEKLFF
TRBV6-5,-,-,TRBJ1-1,TGTGCCAGCACCAGGACGGCTTCAGAGGGTGAAGCTTTCTTT,CASTRTASEGEAFF
TRBV5-1,-,-,TRBJ2-4,TGCGCCAGCAGCTTGGTGGGCGGGGTAGACATTCAGTACTTC,CASSLVGGVDIQYF
TRBV27,-,-,TRBJ1-2,TGTGCCAGCAGTTCGAACACAGGGTCGGGCTACACCTTC,CASSSNTGSGYTF
TRBV29-1,-,-,TRBJ1-2,TGCAGCGCCGAGACAGGCTATGGCTACACCTTC,CSAETGYGYTF
TRBV28,-,-,TRBJ2-1,TGTGCCAGCAGTTCCCTCTACCTTACTCGCGGCAATGAGCAGTTCTTC,CASSSLYLTRGNEQFF
TRBV5-1,once,TRBD1,TRBJ2-1,TGCGCCAGCAGCTTGGTACCCCGGGACAGGGGGCGGGAGCAGTTCTTC,CASSLVPRDRGREQFF
TRBV7-9,-,TRBD1,TRBJ1-6,TGTGCCAGCAGCGGAGGACAGGGGAGCTCCTATAATTCACCCCTCCACTTT,CASSGGQGSSYNSPLHF
TRBV7-6,-,-,TRBJ1-2,TGTGCCAGCAGCTTAGTCCCAGGAGGGGAGCATGGCTACACCTTC,CASSLVPGGEHGYTF
TRBV18,few,-,TRBJ1-1,TGTGCCAGCTCGCAACAGGGTACTGAAGCTTTCTTT,CASSQQGTEAFF
TRBV19,-,TRBD1,TRBJ1-2,TGTGCCAGTAGTATAGTCCAGGGGGCGTATGGCTACACCTTC,CASSIVQGAYGYTF
TRBV19,-,-,TRBJ1-1,TGTGCCAGTAGTATAGACCTCAGGGGCGGAGGATTCTTT,CASSIDLRGGGFF
TRBV28,-,-,TRBJ2-3,TGTGCCAGCAGTTTAGGGGCGGTACACACAGATACGCAGTATTTT,CASSLGAVHTDTQYF